These T cell receptor beta chains were read from a single sample in a study of OX40 agonist ivuxolimab in advanced cancers. Sequencing was performed with immunoSEQ multiplex PCR; in TCRdb, only in-frame clones are kept and a portion is missing. The sample consists of tens of thousands of clones, about 91% of them appearing once. The sample here was CD4+ or CD8+ T cells sorted from blood, taken in a trial of the OX40 agonist ivuxolimab. These receptors were taken from an adult with an advanced solid tumor such as melanoma, head and neck, liver or kidney cancer. CDR3s include the opening cysteine and the closing phenylalanine or tryptophan. D genes are given only for firm matches. The size entry is marked missing in some rows and otherwise reads once, few, many or a size class.

J,size,V,D,DNA,CDR3
TRBJ1-1,many,TRBV10-1,TRBD1,TGCGCCAGCAGTGAGGGACAGGGTTCCCTGTCTGAAGCTTTCTTT,CASSEGQGSLSEAFF
TRBJ2-7,once,TRBV4-3,.,TGCGCCAGCAGCCAAGATTGGGGCACCGCCTACGAGCAGTACTTC,CASSQDWGTAYEQYF
TRBJ2-4,once,TRBV12-2,.,TGTGCAAGTCGCCACCTGGGCCGGGAAGAAAACATTCAGTACTTC,CASRHLGREENIQYF
TRBJ2-1,.,TRBV5-1,.,TGCGCCAGCAGCTTGCGAGTAAATGAGCAGTTCTTC,CASSLRVNEQFF
TRBJ2-1,.,TRBV4-3,.,TGCGCCAGCAGCCAAGATAGTACTAGTACTTACAATGAGCAGTTCTTC,CASSQDSTSTYNEQFF
TRBJ2-1,.,TRBV4-3,.,TGCGCCAGCAGCCAAGAAGGGCTTGAGCAGTTCTTC,CASSQEGLEQFF
TRBJ1-2,.,TRBV6-5,.,TGTGCCAGCAGCCCTTTCGACAGCCGCTATGGCTACACCTTC,CASSPFDSRYGYTF
TRBJ2-1,.,TRBV27,TRBD1,TGTGCCAGCAGTCTCACGGGACAGTCGACTCTCAATGAGCAGTTCTTC,CASSLTGQSTLNEQFF
TRBJ1-1,.,TRBV11-2,.,TGTGCCAGCAGTAAAAGTAGGACTTTCTTT,CASSKSRTFF
TRBJ2-1,.,TRBV4-2,.,TGTGCCAGCAGCCAAGACGGCTATGAGCAGTTCTTC,CASSQDGYEQFF
TRBJ2-7,.,TRBV21-1,.,TGTGCCAGCAGCATACCGGGACAGGGATACCACGAGCAGTACTTC,CASSIPGQGYHEQYF
TRBJ2-1,.,TRBV10-1,TRBD2,TGCGCCAGCAGTGAGGGGACTAGCGGGAGGGCCGACATTCATACGCATGAGCAGTTCTTC,CASSEGTSGRADIHTHEQFF
TRBJ2-7,.,TRBV6-5,.,TGTGCCAGCAGTTACTCGGGCAGCTACTACGGGGAGCAGTACTTC,CASSYSGSYYGEQYF
TRBJ1-2,.,TRBV5-6,.,TGTGCCAGCAGAGCGACAGGAAACTATGGCTACACCTTC,CASRATGNYGYTF
TRBJ1-1,.,TRBV7-3,.,TGTGCCAGCAGCGTATTCCAGGGGACTGAAGCTTTCTTT,CASSVFQGTEAFF
TRBJ1-2,.,TRBV6-5,.,TGTGCCAGCAGTCCAACAGCGAACTATGGCTACACCTTC,CASSPTANYGYTF
TRBJ2-7,.,TRBV29-1,.,TGCAGCGTTGAAGAAAAACCCTACGAGCAGTACTTC,CSVEEKPYEQYF
TRBJ2-1,.,TRBV11-3,TRBD2,TGTGCCAGCAGCTTAGTCGGGAGGCGGGCAAGCTCCTACAATGAGCAGTTCTTC,CASSLVGRRASSYNEQFF
TRBJ1-2,.,TRBV10-3,.,TGTGCCATCAGTGAGTCGGACGGACTCTTCTATGGCTACACCTTC,CAISESDGLFYGYTF
TRBJ1-5,.,TRBV25-1,.,TGTGCCAGCAGTAAGTGGGGGGACCCACCGCCGCCCCAGCATTTT,CASSKWGDPPPPQHF
TRBJ2-7,.,TRBV9,TRBD2,TGTGCCAGCAGCGCGGGGGGAGGGTGGACCTACGAGCAGTACTTC,CASSAGGGWTYEQYF
TRBJ2-1,once,TRBV11-2,TRBD2,TGTGCCAGCAGCCATAGCGGGAGGGTGTACAATGAGCAGTTCTTC,CASSHSGRVYNEQFF
TRBJ2-7,.,TRBV28,.,TGTGCCAGCAGTTTATTGGGCTCCTCCGAGCAGTACTTC,CASSLLGSSEQYF
TRBJ1-2,.,TRBV4-3,TRBD1,TGCGCCAGCAGCCCCATTCAGGGGGTAGGAGGATATGGCTACACCTTC,CASSPIQGVGGYGYTF
TRBJ2-7,once,TRBV5-1,TRBD2,TGCGCCAGCAGCATCGGGACTAGCGGGAGATCCTACGAGCAGTACTTC,CASSIGTSGRSYEQYF
TRBJ1-1,.,TRBV27,.,TGTGCCAGCAGTTTTAATCGGGCGATGAACACTGAAGCTTTCTTT,CASSFNRAMNTEAFF
TRBJ2-1,.,TRBV19,.,TGTGCCAGTGACACAGGGTCGGCCGAGGGCCCTGAGCAGTTCTTC,CASDTGSAEGPEQFF
TRBJ1-5,many,TRBV4-2,.,TGTGCCAGCAGCCAAGAGGGGGCCGGCCCTTTTCCCCAGCATTTT,CASSQEGAGPFPQHF
TRBJ1-6,.,TRBV19,.,TGTGCCAGTAGTATCGGGACCCGACCCCTCCACTTT,CASSIGTRPLHF